Listed here are 27 T cell receptor beta chains from one sample, sequenced in a study of blood T cell repertoires in COVID-19. Assay used: immunoSEQ multiplex PCR; TCRdb lists only in-frame clones, some missing. The sample holds some 30,000 clones, around 88% seen once. Material for sequencing was peripheral blood. Receptors originate from a human donor in a cohort sampled during active COVID-19.

This clone appeared once. The V gene is TRBV5-1, the J gene TRBJ2-2; the match to TRBD2 covers 8 bases. Germline V gene lookup returns CDR1 SGHRS and CDR2 YFSETQ. V lost 0 bases, J lost 6 bases, and 7 bases stayed unmatched. The CDR3 is 16 amino acids. Here the CDR3 reads CASSLASASGSGELFF. For the CDR3, the DNA is TGCGCCAGCAGCTTGGCCTCGGCTAGCGGGTCCGGGGAGCTGTTTTTT.

The chain carries TRBV7-9 and TRBJ2-6; possible D gene TRBD2, 7 bases. The V gene's germline CDR1 is SEHNR and CDR2 FQNEAQ (reference sequence). CDR3 size: 15 residues. Trimming took off 11 bases at V and 1 base at J, with 15 bases between the two ends. CDR3 coding DNA: TGTGCCGGGAGGGGGACCCTTTCTGGGGCCAACGTCCTGACTTTC. This encodes CAGRGTLSGANVLTF.

The gene calls are TRBV7-9 and TRBJ1-1; D gene unclear. Looked up from germline, CDR1 is SEHNR and CDR2 is FQNEAQ (reference sequence). The CDR3 is 13 amino acids. V lost 5 bases to trimming and J lost 6 bases, with 13 bases between them. The CDR3 loop is CASSPVAPSEAFF. The CDR3, as DNA: TGTGCCAGCAGCCCCGTGGCACCTTCTGAAGCTTTCTTT.

The V call is TRBV6-5, the J call TRBJ2-3, with a weak D call TRBD2 (6 bases). Germline V gene lookup returns CDR1 MNHEY and CDR2 SVGAGI. The CDR3 has 12 amino acids. V lost 7 bases and J lost 11, with 16 bases in between. The CDR3: CASTPVGEEQYF. The CDR3 bases are TGTGCCAGCACCCCAGTTGGGGAGGAGCAGTATTTT.

This clone was recorded once. The chain joins TRBV30 to TRBJ2-5, with a tentative D call TRBD2 (7 bases). Germline values: CDR1 GTSNPN, CDR2 SVGIG (reference sequence). This CDR3 spans 15 amino acids. Trimming took 2 bases from V and 4 from J, leaving 17 bases between them. The CDR3 spells CAWSSLGGPTETQYF. For the CDR3, the DNA is TGTGCCTGGAGTTCCCTGGGGGGGCCGACAGAGACCCAGTACTTC.

V gene TRBV30 combines with J gene TRBJ1-4, with D possibly being TRBD1 (6 bases). CDR1 GTSNPN and CDR2 SVGIG come from the germline V gene (reference sequence). V shed 4 bases and J shed 8 bases, with 14 bases lying between them. CDR3 length: 13 residues. CDR3 DNA sequence: TGTGCCTGGAACAGGGCGGGAGGAGAAAAACTGTTTTTT. It is translated as CAWNRAGGEKLFF.

The genes are TRBV7-8 and TRBJ1-2; a possible D gene is TRBD1 (5 bases). Trimming left V 5 bases short and J 4 bases short, with 11 bases between. CDR3 length: 13 residues. Germline CDR1 and CDR2: SGHVS and FQNEAQ. The CDR3: CASSPQGGYGYTF. Here the CDR3 DNA reads TGTGCCAGCAGCCCTCAGGGTGGCTATGGCTACACCTTC.

The CDR3 region is CASSPTGGNQPQHF. In DNA form, the CDR3 reads TGTGCCAGCAGCCCGACAGGAGGCAATCAGCCCCAGCATTTT. The chain links TRBV3-1 (or the pseudogene TRBV3-2) to TRBJ1-5; D may be TRBD1 (6 bases). This CDR3 contains 14 residues. The ends were cut back, 4 bases at V and 2 bases at J, with 9 bases in the middle. Germline CDR1 is LGHDT and CDR2 is YNNKEL (reference sequence).

This chain links TRBV11-2 with TRBJ1-4, with D perhaps matching TRBD1 (5 bases). The CDR3 is 16 residues long. Germline V gene sequence: CDR1 SGHAT, CDR2 FQNNGV. The ends were cut back, 1 base at V and 8 bases at J, with 17 bases in the middle. The CDR3 region is CASSLGGERFDEKLFF. The DNA for the CDR3 is TGTGCCAGCAGCTTAGGGGGGGAGAGGTTCGACGAAAAACTGTTTTTT.

V and J are TRBV5-3 and TRBJ1-1, with TRBD1 matching over 7 bases. TRBV5-3 is noted as an ORF with a role that remains uncertain. CDR3 size: 15 residues. V was pared by 5 bases and J by 1 base, with 8 bases of the junction left unmatched. For the CDR3, the DNA is TGTGCCAGAAGGCCCGGGACAGACAAGAACACTGAAGCTTTCTTT. Translation: CARRPGTDKNTEAFF.

The sample holds a few counts of this clone. A read error may account for a junction end that differs from germline. The chain links TRBV13 to TRBJ2-7; TRBD2 aligns across 12 bases. Germline V CDR1 and CDR2: PRHDT, FYEKMQ (reference sequence). This CDR3 spans 13 amino acids. The CDR3 region is CPQSGTSGYEQYF. In nucleotides, the CDR3 is TGCCCACAAAGCGGGACTAGCGGGTACGAGCAGTACTTC.

V and J are TRBV15 and TRBJ1-4; no firm D call. The CDR3 spans 17 residues. CDR1 is LNHNV and CDR2 is YYDKDF in the germline V gene (reference sequence). The ends were cut back, 0 bases at V and 1 base at J, with 12 bases in the middle. The CDR3 DNA reads TGTGCCACCAGCAGAGATGAGATGCGGGGAACTAATGAAAAACTGTTTTTT. Protein: CATSRDEMRGTNEKLFF.

This clone occurred a few times. The J gene is TRBJ1-1, the V gene TRBV15, with 7 bases identical to TRBD1. The CDR3 covers 15 residues. The V gene's germline CDR1 is LNHNV and CDR2 YYDKDF (reference sequence). Losses at the gene ends were 3 bases for V and 6 bases for J; bases not matched to a gene: 10. CDR3 amino acids: CATSRGTGASAEAFF. The CDR3 DNA reads as TGTGCCACCAGCAGGGGAACAGGGGCCTCGGCTGAAGCTTTCTTT.

The genes are TRBV5-1 and TRBJ1-6; TRBD1 matches at 9 bases. CDR1 and CDR2 from the germline V gene are SGHRS and YFSETQ. The trim removed 2 bases at V and 7 bases at J, leaving 10 bases unmatched. The CDR3 is 17 residues long. This CDR3 is CASSFGGTGTANSPLHF. The CDR3 DNA sequence: TGCGCCAGCAGCTTTGGGGGGACAGGGACGGCAAATTCACCCCTCCACTTT.

J is TRBJ2-3 and V is TRBV5-1; TRBD2 matches at 7 bases. The CDR3 totals 15 residues. V lost 0 bases and J lost 2; bases outside the gene matches: 3. The germline V gene has CDR1 SGHRS and CDR2 YFSETQ. The CDR3 DNA is TGCGCCAGCAGCTTGGAAGGGAGGGTCACAGATACGCAGTATTTT. It specifies CASSLEGRVTDTQYF.

This clone was detected a few times. This chain joins TRBV5-4 and TRBJ1-4; D is possibly TRBD1 (5 bases). The CDR3 is made up of 15 amino acids. V was clipped by 4 bases and J by 3 bases, with 13 bases between them. The germline CDR1 and CDR2 sequences are SGHNT and YYREEE (reference sequence). This chain's CDR3 is CASSDRREPNEKLFF. CDR3 in DNA: TGTGCCAGCAGCGACAGACGCGAGCCTAATGAAAAACTGTTTTTT.

The chain carries TRBV5-5 and TRBJ2-2; tentative D call: TRBD1 (6 bases). Per germline, CDR1 SGHKS and CDR2 YYEKEE (reference sequence). The length of the CDR3 is 16 residues. The V and J ends lost 2 bases and 8 bases respectively, with 19 bases between them. CDR3 sequence reads: CASSLLVPQGNGELFF. The CDR3 DNA reads TGTGCCAGCAGCTTACTCGTTCCGCAGGGGAATGGGGAGCTGTTTTTT. The entire variable domain, with the rest obtained from reference TRBV5-5 and TRBJ2-2, is as follows: DAGVTQSPTHLIKTRGQQVTLRCSPISGHKSVSWYQQVLGQGPQFIFQYYEKEERGRGNFPDRFSARQFPNYSSELNVNALLLGDSALYLCASSLLVPQGNGELFFGEGSRLTVL.

The rearrangement uses TRBV6-6 and TRBJ1-1; possible D gene TRBD1, 6 bases. Germline CDR1 MNHNY, CDR2 SVGAGI (reference sequence). The length of the CDR3 is 14 residues. V lost 7 bases, J lost 3 bases, and 15 bases lay in between. CDR3: CASKTNRADTEAFF. The CDR3, as DNA: TGTGCCAGCAAAACCAACAGGGCGGACACTGAAGCTTTCTTT.

J is TRBJ1-5 and V is TRBV12-5, with D possibly TRBD1 on 5 matching bases. CDR1 and CDR2 from the germline V gene are LGHNT and FRNRAP. V was trimmed by 0 bases and J by 2 bases, leaving 20 bases between them. There are 19 residues in the CDR3. CDR3 sequence (DNA): TGTGCTAGTGGTTTGGTAGTCGCGGAGGGGTTTGGGGGCAATCAGCCCCAGCATTTT. This translates into CASGLVVAEGFGGNQPQHF.

J is TRBJ2-1 and V is TRBV23-1; a possible D gene is TRBD2 (5 bases). TRBV23-1 is given ORF status, its function remaining uncertain. V was shortened by 3 bases and J by 2 bases, with 11 bases between the two germline ends. The CDR3 extends over 15 amino acids. The CDR3 coding sequence is TGCGCCAGCAGTCACCCAAGCGGCACCTACAATGAGCAGTTCTTC. It yields the protein CASSHPSGTYNEQFF.

This sequence joins TRBV6-6 and TRBJ1-5; D is ambiguous. The CDR3 spans 14 residues. V was cut by 3 bases and J by 4 bases, with 10 bases left in between. Germline-derived CDR1 and CDR2 are MNHNY and SVGAGI (reference sequence). CDR3 coding DNA: TGTGCCAGCAGTTATCGGGGAAATAATCAGCCCCAGCATTTT. Protein: CASSYRGNNQPQHF.

The rearrangement links TRBV5-5 to TRBJ2-3; D may be TRBD2 (6 bases). From germline, CDR1 is SGHKS and CDR2 YYEKEE (reference sequence). Trimming left V 3 bases short and J 0 bases short, with 11 bases between. The CDR3 spans 15 residues. CDR3 sequence: CASSWGVPSTDTQYF. The DNA for the CDR3 is TGTGCCAGCAGCTGGGGGGTTCCCAGCACAGATACGCAGTATTTT.

J is TRBJ1-1 and V is TRBV19; weak D call: TRBD1 (6 bases). This CDR3 is 14 amino acids long. Germline V gene lookup returns CDR1 LNHDA and CDR2 SQIVND (reference sequence). V was trimmed by 6 bases and J by 5 bases, leaving 16 bases between them. In DNA form, the CDR3 reads TGTGCCAGTAGCGACAGGACACCGCGGACTGAAGCTTTCTTT. The encoded protein is CASSDRTPRTEAFF.

This clone was observed a single time. This rearrangement joins TRBV19 to TRBJ1-1, with D possibly being TRBD1 (5 bases). This CDR3 has 14 residues. Germline V gene lookup returns CDR1 LNHDA and CDR2 SQIVND (reference sequence). The ends were cut back, 6 bases at V and 4 bases at J, with 15 bases in the middle. The chain's CDR3 is CASRTVGQGTEAFF. The CDR3 DNA reads as TGTGCCAGTAGAACGGTGGGGCAGGGCACTGAAGCTTTCTTT.

The rearrangement joins TRBV6-6 to TRBJ1-5, with 9 bases matching TRBD1. V was pared by 2 bases and J by 6 bases, with 2 bases of the junction left unmatched. The CDR3 has 14 amino acids. CDR1 MNHNY and CDR2 SVGAGI come from the germline V gene (reference sequence). In nucleotides, the CDR3 is TGTGCCAGCAGTTACACAGGGGGCAGTCAGCCCCAGCATTTT. It translates to CASSYTGGSQPQHF.

This chain links TRBV6-6 with TRBJ2-7; TRBD1 agrees at 8 bases. The CDR3 runs to 14 residues. CDR1 MNHNY and CDR2 SVGAGI come from the germline V gene (reference sequence). V lost 5 bases, J lost 1 base, and 4 bases stayed unmatched. The CDR3 loop is CASSPGQESYEQYF. CDR3 coding DNA: TGTGCCAGCAGTCCGGGACAGGAGTCCTACGAGCAGTACTTC.

The chain has TRBV5-4 and TRBJ1-2; tentative D call: TRBD1 (6 bases). Trimming took 3 bases from V and 3 from J, leaving 18 bases between them. Per the germline V gene, CDR1 is SGHNT and CDR2 is YYREEE (reference sequence). The CDR3 has 16 amino acids. CDR3 loop: CASSWGGHRRDYGYTF. In nucleotides, the CDR3 is TGTGCCAGCAGCTGGGGGGGACACCGGAGGGACTATGGCTACACCTTC.